This TCR beta chain was obtained from a study of blood T cell repertoires in COVID-19. Overall study: From the United States, Italy and Spain came samples of acute and convalescent COVID-19. PBMCs, B-cell-depleted T cells, or T cells were the source of the cDNA or gDNA that made up the material.

Method: immunoSEQ multiplex PCR; TCRdb's copy keeps in-frame clones and lacks some. This sample has roughly 180,000 clones, with around 80% found just once. One Seattle source followed patients from active infection through their disease course. CDR1 MNHEY and CDR2 SVGAGI come from the germline V gene. V trimming: 4 bases; J trimming: 6 bases; junction bases outside the gene matches: 9. The CDR3 length is 16 residues. The rearrangement joins TRBV6-5 to TRBJ1-2; the match to TRBD1 covers 12 bases. The TCR comes from a woman aged 80 or over with COVID-19, enrolled during active disease. Sequenced material: peripheral blood. The CDR3 is CASSSTGTGGWNGYTF. CDR3 DNA sequence: TGTGCCAGCAGTTCGACCGGGACAGGGGGCTGGAATGGCTACACCTTC.